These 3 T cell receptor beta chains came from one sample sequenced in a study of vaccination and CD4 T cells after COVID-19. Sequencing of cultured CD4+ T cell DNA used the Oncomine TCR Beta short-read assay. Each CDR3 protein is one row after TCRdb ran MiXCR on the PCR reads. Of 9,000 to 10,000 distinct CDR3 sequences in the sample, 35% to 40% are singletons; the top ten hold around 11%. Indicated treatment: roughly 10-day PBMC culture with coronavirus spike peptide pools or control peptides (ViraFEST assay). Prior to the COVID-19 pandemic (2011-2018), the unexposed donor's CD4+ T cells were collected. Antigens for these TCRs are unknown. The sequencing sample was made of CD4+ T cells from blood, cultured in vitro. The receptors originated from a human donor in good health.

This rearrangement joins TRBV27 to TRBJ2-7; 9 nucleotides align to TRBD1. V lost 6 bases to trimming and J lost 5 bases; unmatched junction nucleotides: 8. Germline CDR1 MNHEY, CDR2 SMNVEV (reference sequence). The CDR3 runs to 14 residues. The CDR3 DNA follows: TGTGCCAGCAGGGAGACAGGGGGAGTGCACGAGCAGTACTTC. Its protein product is CASRETGGVHEQYF.

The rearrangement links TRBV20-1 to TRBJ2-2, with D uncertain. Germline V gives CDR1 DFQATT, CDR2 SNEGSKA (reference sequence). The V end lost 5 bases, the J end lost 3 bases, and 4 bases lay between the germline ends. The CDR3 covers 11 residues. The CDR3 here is CSARYTGELFF. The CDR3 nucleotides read TGCAGTGCTCGATACACCGGGGAGCTGTTTTTT.

CDR3 protein: CASSREEGQGFYTF. The CDR3 DNA sequence: TGTGCCAGCAGCAGGGAGGAAGGACAGGGTTTCTACACCTTC. The J gene is TRBJ1-2, the V gene TRBV6-4; 8 bases line up with TRBD1. The CDR3 length is 14 residues. Germline CDR1 and CDR2: MRHNA and SNTAGT. V lost 6 bases, J lost 10 bases, and 13 bases stayed unmatched.